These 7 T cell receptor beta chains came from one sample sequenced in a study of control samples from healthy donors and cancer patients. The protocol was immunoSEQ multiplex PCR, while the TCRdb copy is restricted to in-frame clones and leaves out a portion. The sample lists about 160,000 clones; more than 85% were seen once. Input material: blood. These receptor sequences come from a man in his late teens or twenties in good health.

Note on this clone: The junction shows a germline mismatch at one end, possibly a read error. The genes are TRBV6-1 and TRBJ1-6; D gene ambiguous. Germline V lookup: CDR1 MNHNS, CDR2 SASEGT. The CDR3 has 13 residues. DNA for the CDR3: TGTGCCAGCAATGAAAGACTTCATTCACCCCTCCACTTT. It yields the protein CASNERLHSPLHF.

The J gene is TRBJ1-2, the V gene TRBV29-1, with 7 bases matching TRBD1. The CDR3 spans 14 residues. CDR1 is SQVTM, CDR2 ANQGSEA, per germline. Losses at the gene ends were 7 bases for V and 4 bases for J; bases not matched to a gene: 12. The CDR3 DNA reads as TGCAGCGCTTCCCGGGACAGCTCTCCCTATGGCTACACCTTC. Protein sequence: CSASRDSSPYGYTF.

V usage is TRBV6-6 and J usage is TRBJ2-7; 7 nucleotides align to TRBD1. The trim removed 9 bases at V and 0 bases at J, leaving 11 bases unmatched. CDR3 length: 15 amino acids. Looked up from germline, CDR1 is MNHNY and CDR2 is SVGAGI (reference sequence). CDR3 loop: CASSPGQQFSYEQYF. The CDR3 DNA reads TGTGCCAGTTCCCCGGGACAGCAGTTCTCCTACGAGCAGTACTTC.

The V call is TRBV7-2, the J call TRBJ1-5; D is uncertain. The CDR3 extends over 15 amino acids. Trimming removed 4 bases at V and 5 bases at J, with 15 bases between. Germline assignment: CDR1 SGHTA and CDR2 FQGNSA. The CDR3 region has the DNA TGTGCCAGCAGCTCCGAGCCAGGATGGGATCAGCCCCAGCATTTT. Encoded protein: CASSSEPGWDQPQHF. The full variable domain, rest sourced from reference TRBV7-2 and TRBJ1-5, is GAGVSQSPSNKVTEKGKDVELRCDPISGHTALYWYRQSLGQGLEFLIYFQGNSAPDKSGLPSDRFSAERTGGSVSTLTIQRTQQEDSAVYLCASSSEPGWDQPQHFGDGTRLSIL.

DNA of the CDR3: TGCGCCAGCAGCTCCGGGACGTCGGGTACGCAGTATTTT. Protein sequence: CASSSGTSGTQYF. This rearrangement joins TRBV5-1 to TRBJ2-3; either TRBD1 or TRBD2 may supply D (5 bases each). There are 13 residues in the CDR3. Between the trimmed V and J ends, which lost 3 bases and 8 bases, there was a span of 13 bases. CDR1 is SGHRS, CDR2 YFSETQ, per germline.

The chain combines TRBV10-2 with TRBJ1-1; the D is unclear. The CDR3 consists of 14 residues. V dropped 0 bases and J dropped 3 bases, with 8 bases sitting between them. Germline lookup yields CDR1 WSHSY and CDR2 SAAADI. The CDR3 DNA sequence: TGCGCCAGCAGTGAGTCTGGGTCTGACACTGAAGCTTTCTTT. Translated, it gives CASSESGSDTEAFF.

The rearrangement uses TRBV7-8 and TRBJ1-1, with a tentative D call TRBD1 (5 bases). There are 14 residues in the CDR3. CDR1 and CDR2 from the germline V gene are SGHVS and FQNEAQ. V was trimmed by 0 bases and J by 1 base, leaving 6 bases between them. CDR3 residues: CASSLAGQNTEAFF. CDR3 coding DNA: TGTGCCAGCAGCTTAGCTGGACAGAACACTGAAGCTTTCTTT. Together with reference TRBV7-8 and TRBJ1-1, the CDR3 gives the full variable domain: GAGVSQSPRYKVAKRGQDVALRCDPISGHVSLFWYQQALGQGPEFLTYFQNEAQLDKSGLPSDRFFAERPEGSVSTLKIQRTQQEDSAVYLCASSLAGQNTEAFFGQGTRLTVV.